Below, 11 T cell receptor beta chains from the same sample are listed, as sequenced in a study of CD8 T cells in cerebrospinal fluid in Alzheimer's disease. Each CDR3 protein gets one entry in TCRdb, which reprocessed the 10x single-cell sequencing reads and gives no DNA. With over a thousand distinct CDR3 sequences in the sample, the ten largest clones hold roughly 7.8%. Material for sequencing was cerebrospinal fluid. These receptors were obtained from a human donor in good health.

Measured by frequency, this clonotype is medium-sized. V usage is TRBV12-3 or TRBV12-4 and J usage is TRBJ2-1. This CDR3 is 17 amino acids long. The CDR3 is CASSLGSSGDSYNEQFF.

This clonotype is medium-sized by frequency. The chain has TRBV7-3 and TRBJ2-2. The CDR3 is 14 amino acids. Germline loops: CDR1 SGHTA, CDR2 FQGTGA. CDR3 protein: CASSLLLDTGELFF.

This chain uses TRBV11-2 with TRBJ2-7; without DNA, the TCRdb call of TRBD2 cannot be checked. Germline lookup yields CDR1 SGHAT and CDR2 FQNNGV. The CDR3 is 21 residues long. Here the CDR3 reads CASSFYICSARDERNPYEQYF.

This clonotype shows up as medium-sized by frequency. The chain is built from TRBV15 and TRBJ2-7; TCRdb lists TRBD1, though no DNA is available to test this call. This CDR3 is 13 amino acids long. Germline assignment: CDR1 LNHNV and CDR2 YYDKDF (reference sequence). This CDR3 reads CATGTGTSYEQYF.

This clonotype is identified as medium-sized from frequency. CDR3: CASSLQAGGPLNVYEQYF. The V gene is TRBV19, the J gene TRBJ2-7; TCRdb reports TRBD2, a call that lacks DNA to check it against. The CDR3 loop spans 18 amino acids. Germline CDR1 LNHDA, CDR2 SQIVND (reference sequence).

According to its frequency, this clonotype is medium-sized. The chain couples TRBV5-1 to TRBJ1-3. Germline values: CDR1 SGHRS, CDR2 YFSETQ. The CDR3 runs 15 residues. Here the CDR3 reads CASSLDTGAGNTIYF.

By frequency, this clonotype is large (0.1 to 1%). CDR3 protein: CASSLVISSYNEQFF. The rearrangement links TRBV19 to TRBJ2-1. Germline CDR1 reads LNHDA; CDR2 reads SQIVND (reference sequence). The CDR3 totals 15 residues.

According to its frequency, this clonotype is medium-sized. J is TRBJ2-7 and V is TRBV24-1; the TCRdb D gene call, TRBD1, has no DNA to confirm it. Looked up from germline, CDR1 is KGHDR and CDR2 is SFDVKD. This CDR3 has 15 residues. CDR3 residues: CATSDPRTEAYEQYF.

By frequency, this clonotype registers medium-sized (0.01 to 0.1%). The chain recombines TRBV5-6 with TRBJ2-1; TCRdb's D gene call, TRBD1, goes unchecked for lack of DNA. The CDR3 covers 14 residues. Germline values: CDR1 SGHDT, CDR2 YYEEEE. The CDR3 loop reads CASSVTGTGGPQFF.

Judged by frequency, this clonotype is medium-sized. The chain couples TRBV3-1 to TRBJ2-2. This CDR3 contains 14 residues. The germline V gene encodes CDR1 LGHDT and CDR2 YNNKEL (reference sequence). CDR3 sequence: CASSQFWDTGELFF.

This clonotype is called medium-sized based on its frequency. The V call is TRBV29-1, the J call TRBJ1-3; TCRdb's D gene call, TRBD1, goes unchecked for lack of DNA. There are 14 residues in the CDR3. The germline gives CDR1 SQVTM, CDR2 ANQGSEA. The CDR3: CSADRVSSGNTIYF. The complete variable domain, with remaining parts taken from reference TRBV29-1 and TRBJ1-3, reads SAVISQKPSRDICQRGTSLTIQCQVDSQVTMMFWYRQQPGQSLTLIATANQGSEATYESGFVIDKFPISRPNLTFSTLTVSNMSPEDSSIYLCSADRVSSGNTIYFGEGSWLTVV.